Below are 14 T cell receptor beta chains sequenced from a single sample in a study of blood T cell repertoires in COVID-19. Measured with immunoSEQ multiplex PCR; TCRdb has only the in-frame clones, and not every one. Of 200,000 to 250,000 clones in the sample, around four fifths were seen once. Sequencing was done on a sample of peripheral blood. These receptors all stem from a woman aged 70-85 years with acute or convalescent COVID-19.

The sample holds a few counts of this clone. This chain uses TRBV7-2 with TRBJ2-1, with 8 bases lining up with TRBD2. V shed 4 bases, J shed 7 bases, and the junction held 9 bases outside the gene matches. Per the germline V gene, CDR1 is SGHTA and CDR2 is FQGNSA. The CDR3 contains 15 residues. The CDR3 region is CASSYRGTRRNEQFF. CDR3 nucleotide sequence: TGTGCCAGCAGCTACCGCGGGACTAGAAGGAATGAGCAGTTCTTC.

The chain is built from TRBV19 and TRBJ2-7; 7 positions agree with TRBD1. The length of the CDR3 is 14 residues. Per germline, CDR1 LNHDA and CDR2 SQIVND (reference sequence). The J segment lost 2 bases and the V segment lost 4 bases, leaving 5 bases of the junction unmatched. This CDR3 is CASSTETGPYEQYF. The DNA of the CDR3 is TGTGCCAGTAGTACCGAGACAGGGCCCTACGAGCAGTACTTC.

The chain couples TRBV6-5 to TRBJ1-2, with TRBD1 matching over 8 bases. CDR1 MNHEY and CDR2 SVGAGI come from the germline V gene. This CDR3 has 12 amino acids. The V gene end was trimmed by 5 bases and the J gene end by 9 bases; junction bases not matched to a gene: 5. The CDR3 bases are TGTGCCAGCAGTCTTGGACAGGGAAGCTACACCTTC. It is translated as CASSLGQGSYTF.

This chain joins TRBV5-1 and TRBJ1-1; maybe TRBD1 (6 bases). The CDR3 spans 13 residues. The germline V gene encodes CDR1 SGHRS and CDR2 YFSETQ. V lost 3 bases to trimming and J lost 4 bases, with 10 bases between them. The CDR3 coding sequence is TGCGCCAGCAGCTACGAACAGGGCACTGAAGCTTTCTTT. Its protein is CASSYEQGTEAFF. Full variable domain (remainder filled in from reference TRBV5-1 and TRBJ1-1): KAGVTQTPRYLIKTRGQQVTLSCSPISGHRSVSWYQQTPGQGLQFLFEYFSETQRNKGNFPGRFSGRQFSNSRSEMNVSTLELGDSALYLCASSYEQGTEAFFGQGTRLTVV.

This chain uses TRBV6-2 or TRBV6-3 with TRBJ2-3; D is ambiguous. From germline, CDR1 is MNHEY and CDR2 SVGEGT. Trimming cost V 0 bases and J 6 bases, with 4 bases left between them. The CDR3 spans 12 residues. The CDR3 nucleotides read TGTGCCAGCAGTTACTCGAGGGATACGCAGTATTTT. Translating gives CASSYSRDTQYF.

The CDR3 nucleotides read TGCGCCAGCAGCTTGGAAGCGACAGGGGGCAGTGAGCAGTTCTTC. Residues: CASSLEATGGSEQFF. This sequence joins TRBV5-1 and TRBJ2-1; 10 bases match TRBD1. This CDR3 comprises 15 residues. Germline lookup yields CDR1 SGHRS and CDR2 YFSETQ. The ends lost 0 bases at V and 9 bases at J; junction bases unmatched: 6.

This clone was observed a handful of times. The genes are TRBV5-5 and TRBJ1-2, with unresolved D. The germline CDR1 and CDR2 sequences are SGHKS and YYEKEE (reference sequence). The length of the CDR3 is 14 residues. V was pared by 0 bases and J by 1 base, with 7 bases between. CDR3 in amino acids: CASSLATDNYGYTF. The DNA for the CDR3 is TGTGCCAGCAGCTTGGCCACTGATAACTATGGCTACACCTTC.

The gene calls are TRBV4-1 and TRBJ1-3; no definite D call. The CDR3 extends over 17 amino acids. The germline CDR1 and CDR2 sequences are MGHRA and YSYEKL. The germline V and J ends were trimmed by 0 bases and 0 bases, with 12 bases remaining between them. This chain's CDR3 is CASSQESPGNSGNTIYF. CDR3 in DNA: TGCGCCAGCAGCCAAGAGAGTCCGGGGAACTCTGGAAACACCATATATTTT.

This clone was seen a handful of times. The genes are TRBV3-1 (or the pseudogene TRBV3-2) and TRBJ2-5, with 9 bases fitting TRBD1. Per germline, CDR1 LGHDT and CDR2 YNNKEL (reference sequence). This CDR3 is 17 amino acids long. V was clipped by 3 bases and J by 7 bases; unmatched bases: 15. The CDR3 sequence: CASSHSGGQGAFWTQYF. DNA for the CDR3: TGTGCCAGCAGCCACTCGGGGGGACAGGGAGCGTTTTGGACCCAGTACTTC.

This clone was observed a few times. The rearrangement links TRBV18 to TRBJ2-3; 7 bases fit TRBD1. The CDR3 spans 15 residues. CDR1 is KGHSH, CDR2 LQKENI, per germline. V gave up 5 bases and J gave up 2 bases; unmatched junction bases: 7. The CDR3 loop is CASSSGQPTTDTQYF. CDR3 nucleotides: TGTGCCAGCTCATCGGGACAGCCAACCACAGATACGCAGTATTTT.

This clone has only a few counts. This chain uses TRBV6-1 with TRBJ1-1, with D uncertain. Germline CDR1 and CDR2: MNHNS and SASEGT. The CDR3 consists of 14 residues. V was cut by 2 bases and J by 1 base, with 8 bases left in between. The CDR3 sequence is CASSELPGNTEAFF. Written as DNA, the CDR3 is TGTGCCAGCAGTGAACTCCCAGGGAACACTGAAGCTTTCTTT.

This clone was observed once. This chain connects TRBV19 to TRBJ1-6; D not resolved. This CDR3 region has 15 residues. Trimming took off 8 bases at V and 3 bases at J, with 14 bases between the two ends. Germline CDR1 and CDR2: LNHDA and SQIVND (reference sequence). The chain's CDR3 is CASRPEELYNSPLHF. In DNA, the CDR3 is TGTGCCAGTCGCCCCGAAGAGCTCTATAATTCACCCCTCCACTTT.

CDR3 bases: TGTGCCATCAGTGAGTGGTGGGCTAGCGGGGGTGACACAGATACGCAGTATTTT. Protein sequence: CAISEWWASGGDTDTQYF. The chain links TRBV10-3 to TRBJ2-3; 10 positions agree with TRBD2. Germline V gene sequence: CDR1 ENHRY, CDR2 SYGVKD. This CDR3 has 18 residues. V was clipped by 1 base and J by 2 bases; unmatched bases: 9.

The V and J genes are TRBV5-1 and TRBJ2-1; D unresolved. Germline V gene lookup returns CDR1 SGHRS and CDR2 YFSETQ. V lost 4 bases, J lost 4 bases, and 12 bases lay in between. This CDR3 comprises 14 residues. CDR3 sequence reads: CASSPLQGYNEQFF. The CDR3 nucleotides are TGCGCCAGCAGCCCACTACAAGGATACAATGAGCAGTTCTTC.